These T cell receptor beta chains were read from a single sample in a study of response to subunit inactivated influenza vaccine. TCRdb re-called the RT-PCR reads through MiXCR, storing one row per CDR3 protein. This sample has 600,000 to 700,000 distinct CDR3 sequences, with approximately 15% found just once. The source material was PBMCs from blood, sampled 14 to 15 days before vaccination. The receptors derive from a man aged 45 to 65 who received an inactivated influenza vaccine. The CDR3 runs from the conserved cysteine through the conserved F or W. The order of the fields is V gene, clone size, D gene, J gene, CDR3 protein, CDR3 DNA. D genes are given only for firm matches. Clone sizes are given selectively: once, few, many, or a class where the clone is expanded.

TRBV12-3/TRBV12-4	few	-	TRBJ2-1	CASRTSPRYNEQFF	TGTGCCAGCAGAACTAGCCCCCGGTACAATGAGCAGTTCTTC
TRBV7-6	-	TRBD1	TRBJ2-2	CASSPGQGWTNTGELFF	TGTGCCAGCAGCCCTGGACAGGGGTGGACCAACACCGGGGAGCTGTTTTTT
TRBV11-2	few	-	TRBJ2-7	CASSFAGHEQYF	TGTGCCAGCAGCTTCGCCGGCCACGAGCAGTACTTC
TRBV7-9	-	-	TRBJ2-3	CASSWRDTPSTDTQYF	TGTGCCAGCAGCTGGCGGGACACCCCTAGCACAGATACGCAGTATTTT
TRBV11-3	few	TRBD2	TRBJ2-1	CASSLTLAGGGRDEQFF	TGTGCCAGCAGCTTAACTCTAGCGGGAGGGGGTCGTGATGAGCAGTTCTTC
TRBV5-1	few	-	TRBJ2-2	CASSLEGGRGRTGELFF	TGCGCCAGCAGCTTGGAGGGAGGCAGGGGCCGGACCGGGGAGCTGTTTTTT
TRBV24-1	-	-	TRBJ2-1	CATSDLTKYNEQFF	TGTGCCACCAGTGATTTGACAAAGTACAATGAGCAGTTCTTC
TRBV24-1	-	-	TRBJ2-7	CATSDSQGRTYEQYF	TGTGCCACCAGTGATTCGCAGGGGCGAACCTACGAGCAGTACTTC
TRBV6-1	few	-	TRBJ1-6	CASRGHFFRADSPLHF	TGTGCCAGCAGAGGACACTTTTTTAGGGCTGATTCACCCCTCCACTTT
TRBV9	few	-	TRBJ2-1	CASSGPPSGYFNEQFF	TGTGCCAGCAGCGGACCCCCCAGCGGGTACTTTAATGAGCAGTTCTTC
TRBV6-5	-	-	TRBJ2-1	CASSYRIRDAYNEQFF	TGTGCCAGCAGTTACCGGATACGGGACGCATACAATGAGCAGTTCTTC
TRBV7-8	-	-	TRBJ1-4	CASSPAGALNEKLFF	TGTGCCAGCAGTCCTGCAGGGGCCCTTAATGAAAAACTGTTTTTT
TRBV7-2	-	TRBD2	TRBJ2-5	CASSLATGGGQETQYF	TGTGCCAGCAGCTTAGCGACGGGAGGGGGCCAAGAGACCCAGTACTTC
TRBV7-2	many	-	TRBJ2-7	CASSPNRDAYEQYF	TGTGCCAGCAGCCCAAACAGGGACGCATACGAGCAGTACTTC
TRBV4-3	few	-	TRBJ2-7	CASSQVLAREQYF	TGCGCCAGCAGCCAAGTGCTAGCGAGGGAGCAGTACTTC
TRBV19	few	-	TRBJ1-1	CASSIRGSEAFF	TGTGCCAGTAGTATTCGGGGATCTGAAGCTTTCTTT
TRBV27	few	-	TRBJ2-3	CASRGRVSSTDTQYF	TGTGCCAGCAGGGGCAGGGTGAGTAGCACAGATACGCAGTATTTT
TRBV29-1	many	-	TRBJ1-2	CSVGDSQYGYTF	TGCAGCGTGGGTGACAGTCAGTATGGCTACACCTTC
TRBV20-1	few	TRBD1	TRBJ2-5	CSARSRDRVLQETQYF	TGCAGTGCTAGATCCCGGGACAGAGTCCTCCAAGAGACCCAGTACTTC
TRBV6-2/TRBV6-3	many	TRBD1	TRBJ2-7	CASTLTGQAYEQYF	TGTGCCAGCACCCTAACGGGACAGGCCTACGAGCAGTACTTC
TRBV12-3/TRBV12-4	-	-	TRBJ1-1	CASTVHPSNTEAFF	TGTGCCAGCACCGTCCATCCTTCGAACACTGAAGCTTTCTTT
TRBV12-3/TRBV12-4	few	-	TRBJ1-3	CASDGYDGGSGNTIYF	TGTGCCAGCGACGGTTACGACGGGGGCTCTGGAAACACCATATATTTT
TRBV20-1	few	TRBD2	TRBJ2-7	CSAKTSGGSEQYF	TGCAGTGCTAAGACTAGCGGGGGATCCGAGCAGTACTTC
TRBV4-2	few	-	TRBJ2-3	CASSQGGTRSTDTQYF	TGTGCCAGCAGCCAAGGCGGGACTCGAAGCACAGATACGCAGTATTTT
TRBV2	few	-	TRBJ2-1	CASSELAYEQFF	TGTGCCAGCAGTGAACTAGCGTACGAGCAGTTCTTC
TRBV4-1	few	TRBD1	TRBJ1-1	CASSQDRFTGVTEAFF	TGCGCCAGCAGCCAAGATAGGTTTACAGGGGTCACTGAAGCTTTCTTT
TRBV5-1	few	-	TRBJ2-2	CASSLLRTANTGELFF	TGCGCCAGCAGCTTGCTCCGGACAGCCAACACCGGGGAGCTGTTTTTT
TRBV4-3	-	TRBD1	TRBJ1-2	CASSQDRGRIVYDGYTF	TGCGCCAGCAGCCAAGACAGGGGGCGCATAGTGTATGATGGCTACACCTTC
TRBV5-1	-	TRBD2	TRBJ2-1	CASSTASGYNEQFF	TGCGCCAGCAGCACTGCTAGCGGTTACAATGAGCAGTTCTTC
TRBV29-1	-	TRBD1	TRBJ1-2	CSVETGENYGYTF	TGCAGCGTTGAGACAGGGGAGAACTATGGCTACACCTTC
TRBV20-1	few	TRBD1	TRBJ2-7	CSARERTGGHEQYF	TGCAGTGCTAGAGAAAGGACAGGGGGCCACGAGCAGTACTTC
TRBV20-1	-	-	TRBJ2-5	CSATKSLVETQYF	TGCAGTGCTACTAAATCCTTAGTTGAGACCCAGTACTTC
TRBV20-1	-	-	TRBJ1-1	CSARDLLRYMNTEAFF	TGCAGTGCTAGGGACCTTCTCAGGTACATGAACACTGAAGCTTTCTTT
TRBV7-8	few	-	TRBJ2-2	CASSLVAVNTGELFF	TGTGCCAGCAGCTTAGTGGCAGTAAACACCGGGGAGCTGTTTTTT
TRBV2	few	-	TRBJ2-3	CASIRVWTDTQYF	TGTGCCAGCATAAGGGTTTGGACAGATACGCAGTATTTT
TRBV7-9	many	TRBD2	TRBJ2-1	CASSLGLAGNNEQFF	TGTGCCAGCAGCTTAGGTCTAGCGGGGAACAATGAGCAGTTCTTC
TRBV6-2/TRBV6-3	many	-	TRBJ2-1	CASGTNEQFF	TGTGCCAGCGGAACCAATGAGCAGTTCTTC
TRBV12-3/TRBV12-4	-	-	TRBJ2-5	CASSYNLGETQYF	TGTGCCAGCAGCTACAATCTAGGGGAGACCCAGTACTTC
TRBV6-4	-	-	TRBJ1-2	CASREQGGYGYTF	TGTGCCAGCAGAGAACAGGGAGGCTATGGCTACACCTTC
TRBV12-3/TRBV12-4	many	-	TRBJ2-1	CASSPRRRGKSYNEQFF	TGTGCCAGCAGTCCCCGTCGGCGGGGTAAATCTTACAATGAGCAGTTCTTC
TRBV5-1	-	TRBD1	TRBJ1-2	CASGPGTGKVNGYTF	TGCGCCAGCGGCCCGGGGACAGGGAAAGTAAATGGCTACACCTTC
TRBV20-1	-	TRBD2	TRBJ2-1	CSAREGGLARGEQFF	TGCAGTGCTAGAGAGGGGGGACTAGCAAGGGGTGAGCAGTTCTTC
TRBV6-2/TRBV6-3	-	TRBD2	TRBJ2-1	CASSPPGLAMNEQFF	TGTGCCAGCAGTCCCCCGGGACTAGCGATGAATGAGCAGTTCTTC
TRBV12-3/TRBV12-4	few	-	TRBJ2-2	CASSLIRGGPNTGELFF	TGTGCCAGCAGTTTAATTAGAGGGGGTCCGAACACCGGGGAGCTGTTTTTT
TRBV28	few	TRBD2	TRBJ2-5	CASSQLTSGTQETQYF	TGTGCCAGCAGTCAACTGACTAGCGGGACGCAAGAGACCCAGTACTTC
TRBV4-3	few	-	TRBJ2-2	CASSPSDPIGPNTGELFF	TGCGCCAGCAGCCCCTCGGACCCAATCGGTCCCAACACCGGGGAGCTGTTTTTT
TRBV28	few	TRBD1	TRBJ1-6	CASKQGYNSPLHF	TGTGCCAGCAAACAGGGGTACAATTCACCCCTCCACTTT
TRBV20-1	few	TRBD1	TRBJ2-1	CSARDDRGAYNEQFF	TGCAGTGCTAGAGATGACAGGGGGGCCTACAATGAGCAGTTCTTC
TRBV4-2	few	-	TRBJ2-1	CASSQGRGFGEQFF	TGTGCCAGCAGCCAAGGACGAGGTTTTGGTGAGCAGTTCTTC
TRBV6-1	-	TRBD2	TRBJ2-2	CASSRTSGGFGELFF	TGTGCCAGCAGCCGGACTAGCGGGGGGTTCGGGGAGCTGTTTTTT
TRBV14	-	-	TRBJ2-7	CASMFRWGEQYF	TGTGCCAGCATGTTCAGGTGGGGCGAGCAGTACTTC
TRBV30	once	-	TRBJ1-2	CAWTGRGNYGYTF	TGTGCCTGGACTGGACGTGGTAACTATGGCTACACCTTC
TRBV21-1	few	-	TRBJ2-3	CASTRPLRAGTDTQYF	TGTGCCAGCACCAGGCCTTTGCGGGCAGGCACAGATACGCAGTATTTT
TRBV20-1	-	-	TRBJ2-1	CSATGYEQFF	TGCAGTGCTACGGGTTATGAGCAGTTCTTC
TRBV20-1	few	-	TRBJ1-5	CSASSGTSNQPQHF	TGCAGTGCTAGTTCAGGGACTAGCAATCAGCCCCAGCATTTT
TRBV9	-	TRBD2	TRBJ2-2	CASSGVAGGPTGELFF	TGTGCCAGCAGCGGGGTAGCGGGGGGGCCCACCGGGGAGCTGTTTTTT
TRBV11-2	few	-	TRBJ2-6	CASSLRRSGANVLTF	TGTGCCAGCAGCCTACGGAGATCTGGGGCCAACGTCCTGACTTTC
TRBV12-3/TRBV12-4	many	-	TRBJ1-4	CASSPGTPELFF	TGTGCCAGCAGTCCCGGGACTCCAGAACTGTTTTTT
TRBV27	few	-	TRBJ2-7	CASSDDRFGEQYF	TGTGCCAGCAGTGACGACAGGTTCGGGGAGCAGTACTTC
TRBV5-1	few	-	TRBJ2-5	CASSLLSDQETQYF	TGCGCCAGCAGCTTGTTGTCAGATCAAGAGACCCAGTACTTC